The clone carrying this T cell receptor beta chain showed up many times. What it binds is unknown. These data come from a study of T-cell memory formation after mild COVID-19. Study at large: Largely, TCR clusters stayed within a single donor. Whole-study findings and limits: While clones contracting from day 15 to 85 were balanced between CD4 and CD8, later expanders leaned CD4+.

Trimming took 5 bases from V and 1 from J, leaving 16 bases between them. In germline, CDR1 is SGHRS, CDR2 YFSETQ. CDR3 length: 16 amino acids. Via MiXCR, TCRdb re-called the 5' RACE reads, giving one row per CDR3 protein. The table records roughly 220,000 distinct CDR3 sequences, over 9.5% of them present only once. The rearrangement uses TRBV5-1 and TRBJ2-4; D unclear. This clonotype was obtained from a young man who had mild COVID-19 (a few samples of this study predate the infection). Cell type and time point are not known. The sample taken for sequencing was PBMCs or a T cell subset sorted from them (not recorded which). CDR3 DNA sequence: TGCGCCAGCAGTCAGGCAGGCAATGGGGCCAAAAACATTCAGTACTTC. Residues: CASSQAGNGAKNIQYF.